Sequencing of this T cell receptor (beta chain) was carried out in a study of CD8+ T cells in alopecia areata (dated by TCRdb to between 2017 and 2018). Concerning the study at large: High-throughput TCRbeta sequencing was used to examine T cell clonal expansion in alopecia areata in both the C3H/HeJ mouse model and human patients. RNA was obtained with the PAXgene miRNA kit for fixed scalp, the miRNeasy kit for PBMCs, and the RNeasy kit for mouse skin. immunoSEQ multiplex PCR using 35 Vbeta forward primers and 13 Jbeta reverse primers was used to amplify TCRbeta CDR3 regions. Scalp clonality was compared across normal scalp (n=4), patchy alopecia areata scalp (n=8), and alopecia totalis/universalis scalp (n=8). In humans, TCRbeta sequencing was performed on scalp tissue and on sorted CD4+ and CD8+ peripheral blood T cells from healthy controls and from patients with patchy or totalis/universalis alopecia areata.

PBMCs were separated by density centrifugation and stained for CD3, CD4 and CD8, after which CD4+ and CD8+ T cells were sorted on a FACSAria. Scalp biopsies and blood samples were obtained from unaffected controls. Library method: the immunoSEQ multiplex PCR assay. To provide template for TCR sequencing, every sample had RNA extracted and reverse transcribed into cDNA. SuperScript III was used for first-strand cDNA synthesis, primed with a 2:1 mix of oligo-dT and random hexamers. Amplification bias was assessed with a synthetic immune receptor repertoire, and residual bias was removed computationally. The paper's data handling went like this. Raw reads were preprocessed for error removal, and CDR3 was defined according to IMGT conventions as running from the conserved cysteine to phenylalanine. Clonality was computed as 1 minus the Shannon entropy, with the entropy normalized by log2 of the number of productive unique TCRs. CD4 or CD8 identity of scalp clones was inferred by cross-referencing scalp TCRbeta sequences with sorted blood CD4 and CD8 repertoires. TCRdb retrieved this table from immuneACCESS and kept in-frame rearrangements only. Not all clones are present; in checked studies, unresolved V genes account for under half, and no reason is known for the remainder. The V and J calls and clone size were taken over from that table, and D and trimming were inferred from the DNA. The sample profile shows around 97,000 clones; approximately 52% of them were found once. The leading ten clones occupy roughly 8.8% of the sample.

On the study overall, not on this receptor specifically: Compared with normal scalp, lesional scalp had higher clonality and more expanded CD8+ clones, particularly in alopecia totalis/universalis, a pattern that suggests antigenic drive. Shared TCR sequences between patients were less evident than in mice, which may be partly attributable to HLA diversity in the patient population. Unlike mouse skin, where gammadelta T cells dominate, normal human skin contains resident alphabeta T cells that get sequenced too, which complicates analysis of the scalp TCR repertoire.

As to this clone: What antigen it recognizes has not been identified. No base quality values were provided; no much bigger clone lies one nucleotide off.

Sequenced material: CD4+ T cells sorted from blood. This TCR came from a human donor in good health.

For the CDR3, the sequence is CAWSEADGNTIYF. The bases are TGTGCCTGGAGTGAGGCCGATGGAAACACCATATATTTT. The chain links TRBV30 with TRBJ1-3; no D gene can be assigned with confidence. CDR1 is given as GTSNPN and CDR2 as SVGIG, both from the germline V gene (reference sequence). Trimming at the junction amounts to 1 base on V and 3 bases on J, and the germline ends lie 7 bases apart. The CDR3 holds 13 amino acids from the cysteine to the phenylalanine. This entry keeps only the CDR3 DNA: 39 bases, framed from base 1.